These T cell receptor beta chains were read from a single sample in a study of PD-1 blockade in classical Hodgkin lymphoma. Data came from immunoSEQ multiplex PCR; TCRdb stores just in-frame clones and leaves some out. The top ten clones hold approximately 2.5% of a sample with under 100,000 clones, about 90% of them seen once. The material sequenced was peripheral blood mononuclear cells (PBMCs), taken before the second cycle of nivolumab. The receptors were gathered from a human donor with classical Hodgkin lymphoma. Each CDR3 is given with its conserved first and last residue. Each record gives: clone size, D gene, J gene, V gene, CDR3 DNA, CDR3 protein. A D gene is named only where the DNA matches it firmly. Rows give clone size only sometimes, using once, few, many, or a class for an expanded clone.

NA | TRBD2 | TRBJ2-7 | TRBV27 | TGTGCCAGCAGTTTAGGTAGCGGGAGGGCCCTCGACGAGCAGTACTTC | CASSLGSGRALDEQYF
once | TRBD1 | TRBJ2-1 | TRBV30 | TGTGCCTGGGCCCAGGGGGATGAGCAGTTCTTC | CAWAQGDEQFF
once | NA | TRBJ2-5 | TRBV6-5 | TGTGCCAGCGGCCGCGGGAAAGAGACCCAGTACTTC | CASGRGKETQYF
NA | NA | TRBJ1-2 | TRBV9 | TGTGCCAGCCGAGGGTTTCCTCGCTATGGCTACACCTTC | CASRGFPRYGYTF
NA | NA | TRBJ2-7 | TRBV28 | TGTGCCAGCGAACGGGGATCCTACGAGCAGTACTTC | CASERGSYEQYF
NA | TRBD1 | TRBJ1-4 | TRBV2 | TGTGCCAGCAATTGGGACAGGGGGGCTGAAAAACTGTTTTTT | CASNWDRGAEKLFF
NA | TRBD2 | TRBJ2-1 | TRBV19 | TGTGCCAGTAGTATAGCTGTCCTAGCGGGCCTTGGCGATGAGCAGTTCTTC | CASSIAVLAGLGDEQFF
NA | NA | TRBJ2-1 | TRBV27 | TGTGCCAGCAGTTGGGGGGCGCAGAGTGAGCAGTTCTTC | CASSWGAQSEQFF
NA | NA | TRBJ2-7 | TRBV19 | TGTGCCAGTAGTTTTGGCGGGAACTACGAGCAGTACTTC | CASSFGGNYEQYF
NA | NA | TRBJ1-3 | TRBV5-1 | TGCGCCAGCAGCTTGGACCCATCTGGGGGTTCTGGAAACACCATATATTTT | CASSLDPSGGSGNTIYF
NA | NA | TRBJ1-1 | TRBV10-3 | TGTGCCATCAGTGAGTCTGGCACTGAAGCTTTCTTT | CAISESGTEAFF
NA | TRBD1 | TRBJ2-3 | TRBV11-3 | TGTGCCAGCAGCTTGAAGGCCGGGACAGGGGGGTTCACAGATACGCAGTATTTT | CASSLKAGTGGFTDTQYF
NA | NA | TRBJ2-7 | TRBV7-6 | TGTGCCAGCAGCTTAAACTGGGCGGGATACTACGAGCAGTACTTC | CASSLNWAGYYEQYF
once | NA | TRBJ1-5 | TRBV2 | TGTGCCAGCAGCCTCGACAGTAGCAATCAGCCCCAGCATTTT | CASSLDSSNQPQHF
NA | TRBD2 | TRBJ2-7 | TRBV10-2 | TGCGCCAGCAGTGCCTTAGCGGGGCCCGGCTACGAGCAGTACTTC | CASSALAGPGYEQYF
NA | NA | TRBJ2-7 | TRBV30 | TGTGCCTGGAACGGGGCGAGCGGCGAGCAGTACTTC | CAWNGASGEQYF
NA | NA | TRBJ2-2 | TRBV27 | TGTGCCAGCAGTCCTCCAGGGCGTCGAGGTTCCGGGGAGCTGTTTTTT | CASSPPGRRGSGELFF
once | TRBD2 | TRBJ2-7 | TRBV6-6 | TGTGCCAGCAGGAAAACTAGCGGGGAGTACGAGCAGTACTTC | CASRKTSGEYEQYF
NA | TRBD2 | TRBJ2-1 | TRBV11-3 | TGTGCCAGCAGCCCGGGGACTAGCGTTAAGAATGAGCAGTTCTTC | CASSPGTSVKNEQFF
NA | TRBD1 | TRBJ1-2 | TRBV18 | TGTGCCAGCTCACAAGGGACAGGGCGCGACTATGGCTACACCTTC | CASSQGTGRDYGYTF
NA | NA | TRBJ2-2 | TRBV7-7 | TGTGCCAGCAGCGTAGGGGTAGGGGAGCTGTTTTTT | CASSVGVGELFF
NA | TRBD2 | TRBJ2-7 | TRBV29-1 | TGCAGCGTTGACGTAGCGGGAGATGCACCCTACGAGCAGTACTTC | CSVDVAGDAPYEQYF
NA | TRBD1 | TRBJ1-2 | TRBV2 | TGTGCCACCGGGGACAGTTTTAACTATGGCTACACCTTC | CATGDSFNYGYTF
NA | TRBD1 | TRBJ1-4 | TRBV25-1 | TGTGCCAGCAGTGAATTTCAGGGGGCAGCTAATGAAAAACTGTTTTTT | CASSEFQGAANEKLFF
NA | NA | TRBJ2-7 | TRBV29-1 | TGCAGCGTCGGGACCCGACCCACCGAGCAGTACTTC | CSVGTRPTEQYF
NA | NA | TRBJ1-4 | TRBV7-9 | TGTGCCAGCAGCTTAGCGGTCGTGGGCAGCAGTGCAACTAATGAAAAACTGTTTTTT | CASSLAVVGSSATNEKLFF
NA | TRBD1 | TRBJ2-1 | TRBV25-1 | TGTGCCAGCGGCCTTAACCTGGGACAGGGTGTTGGTAATGAGCAGTTCTTC | CASGLNLGQGVGNEQFF
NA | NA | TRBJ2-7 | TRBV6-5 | TGTGCCAGCAGGGTCGAGGGAGTGCTCTACGAGCAGTACTTC | CASRVEGVLYEQYF
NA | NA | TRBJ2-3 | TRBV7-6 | TGTGCCAGCAGCTCAGCGGGACAGGCCATGGATACGCAGTATTTT | CASSSAGQAMDTQYF
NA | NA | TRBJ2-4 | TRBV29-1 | TGCAGCGTTGTTCAACAACAAGCACCCAAAAACATTCAGTACTTC | CSVVQQQAPKNIQYF
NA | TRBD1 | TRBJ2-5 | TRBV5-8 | TGTGCCAGCAGTCCAAGACGGGACAGGTATATCCAAGAGACCCAGTACTTC | CASSPRRDRYIQETQYF
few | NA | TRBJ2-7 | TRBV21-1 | TGTGCCAGCAGCAAAGGAGGGCCAGGGAAAAGAGGCTACGAGCAGTACTTC | CASSKGGPGKRGYEQYF
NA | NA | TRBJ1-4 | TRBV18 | TGTGCCAGCTCACCAATCGGGTCAACTAATGAAAAACTGTTTTTT | CASSPIGSTNEKLFF
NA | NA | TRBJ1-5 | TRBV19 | TGTGCCAGTAGTATAGTACCCCCCATGAGCAATCAGCCCCAGCATTTT | CASSIVPPMSNQPQHF
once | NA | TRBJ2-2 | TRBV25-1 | TGTGCCAGCACAAGGCAGGGTGACACCGGGGAGCTGTTTTTT | CASTRQGDTGELFF
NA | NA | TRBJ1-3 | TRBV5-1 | TGCGCCAGCAGCCAAGGCCGGGACAACTACAACTCTGGAAACACCATATATTTT | CASSQGRDNYNSGNTIYF
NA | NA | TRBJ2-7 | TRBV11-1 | TGTGCCAGCAGCATTAGTTTTGCGGGAACCTACGAGCAGTACTTC | CASSISFAGTYEQYF
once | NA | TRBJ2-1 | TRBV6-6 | TGTGCCAGCAGAGATATAAACAATGAGCAGTTCTTC | CASRDINNEQFF
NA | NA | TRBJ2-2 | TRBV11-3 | TGTGCCAGCAGCTTGCGCCTAGCGCGCTCGAACACCGGGGAGCTGTTTTTT | CASSLRLARSNTGELFF
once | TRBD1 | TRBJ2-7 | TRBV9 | TGTGCCAGCAGCGGGACAGGGTCCTACGAGCAGTACTTC | CASSGTGSYEQYF
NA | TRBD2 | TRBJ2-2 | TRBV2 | TGTGCCAGCAGTGAAGGCGGGAGGGTTGGCGGGGAGCTGTTTTTT | CASSEGGRVGGELFF
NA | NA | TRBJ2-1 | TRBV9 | TGTGCCAGCAGCGTAGATCCGGGACAAAGCAATGAGCAGTTCTTC | CASSVDPGQSNEQFF
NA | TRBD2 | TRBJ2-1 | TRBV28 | TGTGCCAGCAGTTTTCTAGCGGGAGTTGGCTACAATGAGCAGTTCTTC | CASSFLAGVGYNEQFF
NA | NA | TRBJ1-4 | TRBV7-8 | TGTGCCATCGCGGCGGGACCCGAAAAACTGTTTTTT | CAIAAGPEKLFF
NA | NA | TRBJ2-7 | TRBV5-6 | TGTGCCAGCAGCTTGGACAGGGAGCAGTACTTC | CASSLDREQYF
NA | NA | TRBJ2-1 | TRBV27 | TGTGCCAGCAGTTTATCTGTCCCCGGTTGGAGATTCTTC | CASSLSVPGWRFF